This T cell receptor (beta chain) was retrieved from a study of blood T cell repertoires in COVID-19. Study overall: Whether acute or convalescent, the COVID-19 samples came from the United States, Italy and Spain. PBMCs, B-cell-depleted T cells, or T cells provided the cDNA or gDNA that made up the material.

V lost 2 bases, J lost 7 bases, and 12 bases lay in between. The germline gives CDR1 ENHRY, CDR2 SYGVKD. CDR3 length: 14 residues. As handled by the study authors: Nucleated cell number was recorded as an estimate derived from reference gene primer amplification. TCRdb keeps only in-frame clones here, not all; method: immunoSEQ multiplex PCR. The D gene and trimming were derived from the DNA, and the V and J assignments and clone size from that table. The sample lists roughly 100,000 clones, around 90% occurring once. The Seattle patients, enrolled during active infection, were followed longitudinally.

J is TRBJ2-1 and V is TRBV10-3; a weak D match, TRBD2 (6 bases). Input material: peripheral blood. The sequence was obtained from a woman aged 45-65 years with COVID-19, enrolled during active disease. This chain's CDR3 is CAISELAGRNEQFF. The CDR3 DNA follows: TGTGCCATCAGTGAGCTGGCAGGGAGGAATGAGCAGTTCTTC.